This T cell receptor beta chain was observed in a study of long-term antiretroviral therapy in people with HIV. Regarding this clone: What it binds is not known.

Study-wide points: Repertoires with HIV possessed tighter CDR3 length spans than those of controls.

The immunoSEQ assay was v3.0, run at survey level. Assay: immunoSEQ multiplex PCR; the TCRdb copy retains only in-frame clones and omits some. The profile shows around 19,000 clones, 80% to 95% of them singletons. Germline lookup yields CDR1 SGDLS and CDR2 YYNGEE. The CDR3 runs 16 residues. V lost 4 bases, J lost 3 bases, and 6 bases stayed unmatched. Source: unsorted PBMCs, taken 4.4 years after starting antiretroviral therapy. The chain joins TRBV9 to TRBJ2-2, with 10 nucleotides matching TRBD2. This receptor was taken from a woman between 50 and 59 years old with HIV. The CDR3 here is CASSRSGGADTGELFF. The CDR3 region has the DNA TGTGCCAGCAGCAGAAGCGGGGGGGCCGACACCGGGGAGCTGTTTTTT.